One and the same sample provided the 8 T cell receptor beta chains below, sequenced in a study of T cells in Graves' hyperthyroidism and ophthalmopathy. Template material for amplifying TCR beta CDR3 regions consisted of RNA transcripts. With the HTBI primer set, the TCR CDR3 went through a first round of RT-PCR. TCRdb fed the multiplex PCR reads into MiXCR, producing one record per CDR3 protein. The table records nearly 600,000 distinct CDR3 sequences, roughly 14% of them present only once. The sequencing sample was made of blood. The receptors here all came from a woman in her thirties with Graves' hyperthyroidism that later progressed to Graves' ophthalmopathy.

This clonotype showed up many times. This chain links TRBV27 with TRBJ2-7; D is perhaps TRBD1 (5 bases). This CDR3 comprises 17 residues. Germline CDR1 MNHEY, CDR2 SMNVEV (reference sequence). V dropped 6 bases and J dropped 4 bases, with 25 bases sitting between them. The CDR3 nucleotides read TGTGCCAGCAGCCCCCAGGGTATCAACCCCGCCTCATACGAGCAGTACTTC. Amino acids: CASSPQGINPASYEQYF.

This clonotype has only a few counts. This chain links TRBV19 with TRBJ2-1; D remains unclear. This CDR3 is built from 13 residues. The V gene's germline CDR1 is LNHDA and CDR2 SQIVND (reference sequence). The ends were cut back, 7 bases at V and 5 bases at J, with 12 bases in the middle. CDR3 sequence: CASNRAQNNEQFF. The CDR3 DNA reads TGTGCCAGTAATCGGGCGCAGAACAATGAGCAGTTCTTC.

This clonotype came up many times. This rearrangement joins TRBV3-1 to TRBJ2-1; TRBD2 might be the D (6 bases). V dropped 3 bases and J dropped 2 bases, with 14 bases sitting between them. Germline V gene sequence: CDR1 LGHDT, CDR2 YNNKEL (reference sequence). The length of the CDR3 is 16 residues. CDR3 amino acids: CASSHRGSGTYNEQFF. The CDR3 DNA sequence: TGTGCCAGCAGCCATCGGGGTAGCGGTACCTACAATGAGCAGTTCTTC.

The table lists this clonotype with many counts. V gene TRBV12-3 or TRBV12-4 combines with J gene TRBJ2-4; D unclear. V was clipped by 6 bases and J by 1 base, with 7 bases between them. There are 13 residues in the CDR3. The CDR3 reads CASSPVAKNIQYF. CDR3 DNA: TGTGCCAGCAGCCCAGTGGCCAAAAACATTCAGTACTTC.

This clonotype was detected many times. The chain recombines TRBV11-2 with TRBJ1-1; D is unclear. This CDR3 spans 12 amino acids. Germline V lookup: CDR1 SGHAT, CDR2 FQNNGV. V was pared by 5 bases and J by 4 bases, with 8 bases between. CDR3 nucleotides: TGTGCCAGCAGCCCCACGCCCACTGAAGCTTTCTTT. Protein: CASSPTPTEAFF.

There are many counts of this clonotype. The gene calls are TRBV12-5 and TRBJ2-3, with D perhaps TRBD2 (5 bases). CDR1 LGHNT and CDR2 FRNRAP come from the germline V gene. V was shortened by 3 bases and J by 1 base, with 11 bases between the two germline ends. The CDR3 runs to 15 residues. Here the CDR3 DNA reads TGTGCTAGTGGTTTAAACCTGGGAGGCACAGATACGCAGTATTTT. Protein product: CASGLNLGGTDTQYF.

This clonotype was counted at least ten times. This chain connects TRBV5-6 to TRBJ1-1; maybe TRBD1 (6 bases). The germline gives CDR1 SGHDT, CDR2 YYEEEE. V lost 6 bases and J 1 base, leaving 16 bases between the germline ends. This CDR3 comprises 15 residues. DNA for the CDR3: TGTGCCAGCACTTGGGGGGACACGACGAACACTGAAGCTTTCTTT. It specifies CASTWGDTTNTEAFF.

In its sample, this clonotype was seen many times. V gene TRBV15 combines with J gene TRBJ2-4; no clear D. Germline loops: CDR1 LNHNV, CDR2 YYDKDF (reference sequence). The length of the CDR3 is 15 residues. Between the trimmed V and J ends, which lost 6 bases and 4 bases, there was a span of 16 bases. CDR3 residues: CATRETSWAKNIQYF. The DNA for the CDR3 is TGTGCCACCAGGGAGACGTCTTGGGCAAAAAACATTCAGTACTTC.